The rows below give T cell receptor beta chains drawn from one sample of a study of technical replicates of blood from several donors. Some clones are missing from TCRdb's copy, which holds only in-frame ones; the method was immunoSEQ multiplex PCR. The table lists around 97,000 clones, about 95% of them singletons. The source material was T cells isolated from PBMCs. These TCRs come from a human donor in good health. Each CDR3 is given with its conserved first and last residue. The D gene is left open where the match is weak. The size field is filled for only some rows; it gives once, few, many or a size class.

J gene | D gene | clone size | V gene | CDR3 protein | CDR3 DNA
TRBJ2-1 | TRBD1 | NA | TRBV7-2 | CASSSPGQIYNEQFF | TGTGCCAGCAGTTCTCCGGGACAGATTTACAATGAGCAGTTCTTC
TRBJ1-5 | NA | once | TRBV5-1 | CASSLLGDSNQPQHF | TGCGCCAGCAGCTTGCTAGGTGATAGCAATCAGCCCCAGCATTTT
TRBJ1-2 | NA | NA | TRBV19 | CASSIDTQGTGYTF | TGTGCCAGTAGTATAGATACTCAGGGTACTGGCTACACCTTC
TRBJ1-5 | NA | NA | TRBV18 | CASSPATGRSNQPQHF | TGTGCCAGCTCACCAGCGACAGGACGTTCCAATCAGCCCCAGCATTTT
TRBJ1-3 | NA | NA | TRBV5-1 | CASSLGAQGNTIYF | TGCGCCAGCAGCTTGGGGGCCCAGGGAAACACCATATATTTT
TRBJ1-3 | NA | NA | TRBV9 | CASSVSSREAGNTIYF | TGTGCCAGCAGCGTAAGCTCCAGGGAGGCTGGAAACACCATATATTTT
TRBJ2-1 | NA | NA | TRBV9 | CASSVAAGVSDEQFF | TGTGCCAGCAGCGTAGCAGCGGGTGTAAGCGATGAGCAGTTCTTC
TRBJ2-1 | NA | NA | TRBV18 | CASSPDRGNEQFF | TGTGCCAGCTCACCCGACCGAGGGAATGAGCAGTTCTTC
TRBJ2-5 | NA | NA | TRBV7-8 | CASSLVGGETQYF | TGTGCCAGCAGCTTAGTAGGGGGAGAGACCCAGTACTTC
TRBJ2-1 | TRBD2 | NA | TRBV6-5 | CASSSWREIDEQFF | TGTGCCAGCAGTTCATGGCGGGAGATCGATGAGCAGTTCTTC
TRBJ2-1 | NA | NA | TRBV28 | CANAPRGSEQFF | TGTGCCAACGCCCCGCGAGGGAGTGAGCAGTTCTTC
TRBJ2-1 | NA | NA | TRBV23-1 | CARLHLDEQFF | TGCGCCCGCCTTCACTTAGATGAGCAGTTCTTC
TRBJ1-2 | NA | NA | TRBV9 | CASAGYAGYTF | TGTGCCAGCGCCGGTTACGCCGGCTACACCTTC
TRBJ2-3 | NA | NA | TRBV6-4 | CASSGQITDTQYF | TGTGCCAGCAGTGGACAGATCACAGATACGCAGTATTTT
TRBJ2-3 | TRBD1 | NA | TRBV23-1 | CASSQHVKGGIRTDTQYF | TGCGCCAGCAGTCAACACGTAAAAGGGGGCATAAGGACAGATACGCAGTATTTT
TRBJ2-7 | NA | NA | TRBV14 | CASSQDLAGFSYEQYF | TGTGCCAGCAGCCAAGATCTCGCGGGTTTCTCCTACGAGCAGTACTTC
TRBJ1-5 | TRBD1 | NA | TRBV19 | CASSPGTGGQPQHF | TGTGCCAGTAGTCCCGGGACAGGGGGCCAGCCCCAGCATTTT
TRBJ2-6 | NA | once | TRBV6-5 | CASSFYSSGANVLTF | TGTGCCAGCAGTTTTTATAGCTCTGGGGCCAACGTCCTGACTTTC
TRBJ2-1 | NA | NA | TRBV7-2 | CASSLEITTYNEQFF | TGTGCCAGCAGCTTAGAAATTACAACCTACAATGAGCAGTTCTTC
TRBJ2-2 | TRBD2 | NA | TRBV6-5 | CASSGGGGPTGELFF | TGTGCCAGCAGTGGCGGGGGGGGCCCCACCGGGGAGCTGTTTTTT
TRBJ2-3 | NA | once | TRBV7-9 | CASSLSVSTDTQYF | TGTGCCAGCAGCTTATCAGTGAGCACAGATACGCAGTATTTT
TRBJ1-3 | NA | NA | TRBV7-9 | CASSPDYVSGNTIYF | TGTGCCAGCAGCCCCGACTATGTCTCTGGAAACACCATATATTTT
TRBJ2-7 | TRBD1 | NA | TRBV6-5 | CASSYTGGTYEQYF | TGTGCCAGCAGTTACACAGGGGGGACCTACGAGCAGTACTTC
TRBJ2-7 | NA | NA | TRBV18 | CASSPTGTRSYEQYF | TGTGCCAGCTCCCCGACAGGCACCCGATCCTACGAGCAGTACTTC
TRBJ2-7 | NA | NA | TRBV10-2 | CASSVGRPYEQYF | TGCGCCAGCAGTGTTGGCCGTCCCTACGAGCAGTACTTC
TRBJ2-5 | TRBD2 | NA | TRBV4-1 | CASRSGASGSWETQYF | TGCGCCAGCCGCTCCGGCGCTAGCGGGAGTTGGGAGACCCAGTACTTC
TRBJ2-5 | NA | NA | TRBV4-1 | CASSQGALSTGTGETQYF | TGCGCCAGCAGCCAAGGGGCTCTTTCTACAGGAACAGGAGAGACCCAGTACTTC
TRBJ2-1 | TRBD2 | NA | TRBV30 | CAWSSGQGGNEQFF | TGTGCCTGGAGTAGTGGGCAGGGAGGGAATGAGCAGTTCTTC
TRBJ2-7 | NA | NA | TRBV19 | CASSISTSGYEQYF | TGTGCCAGTAGTATATCAACCTCCGGCTACGAGCAGTACTTC
TRBJ2-5 | NA | NA | TRBV10-3 | CAISDSGGQETQYF | TGTGCCATCAGTGACAGCGGAGGGCAGGAGACCCAGTACTTC
TRBJ2-1 | NA | NA | TRBV21-1 | CASSKTSGKYNEQFF | TGTGCCAGCAGCAAGACTAGCGGAAAATACAATGAGCAGTTCTTC
TRBJ2-2 | NA | NA | TRBV7-2 | CASSGAGAGTGELFF | TGTGCCAGCAGCGGAGCAGGGGCAGGTACCGGGGAGCTGTTTTTT
TRBJ1-5 | TRBD1 | NA | TRBV28 | CASTLVTGWNQPQHF | TGTGCCAGCACCCTAGTGACAGGGTGGAATCAGCCCCAGCATTTT
TRBJ2-1 | TRBD2 | NA | TRBV27 | CASSPPTSGRAEQFF | TGTGCCAGCAGTCCTCCGACTAGCGGGAGGGCAGAGCAGTTCTTC
TRBJ2-1 | NA | NA | TRBV2 | CASTPSSHEQFF | TGTGCCAGCACGCCCAGTAGCCATGAGCAGTTCTTC
TRBJ2-1 | NA | NA | TRBV11-2 | CASSQGVLAVDNEQFF | TGTGCCAGCAGCCAAGGGGTACTAGCAGTAGACAATGAGCAGTTCTTC
TRBJ2-1 | TRBD2 | NA | TRBV5-1 | CASSPGGTPGEQFF | TGCGCCAGCAGCCCGGGGGGGACACCCGGTGAGCAGTTCTTC
TRBJ1-5 | NA | NA | TRBV6-5 | CASSYGGYQPQHF | TGTGCCAGCAGTTACGGAGGGTATCAGCCCCAGCATTTT
TRBJ2-5 | TRBD2 | NA | TRBV5-6 | CASSSLTSAQETQYF | TGTGCCAGCAGCAGCCTTACTAGCGCCCAAGAGACCCAGTACTTC
TRBJ2-2 | TRBD1 | once | TRBV6-5 | CASSYDRGPGELFF | TGTGCCAGCAGTTACGACAGGGGCCCCGGGGAGCTGTTTTTT
TRBJ1-2 | TRBD1 | NA | TRBV6-6 | CASSYRGQGDGYTF | TGTGCCAGCAGTTACAGGGGACAGGGAGATGGCTACACCTTC
TRBJ2-7 | TRBD2 | NA | TRBV30 | CAWDPSGKSEQYF | TGTGCCTGGGACCCTAGCGGGAAGAGCGAGCAGTACTTC
TRBJ1-1 | NA | NA | TRBV6-1 | CASSRGTEAFF | TGTGCCAGCTCTAGGGGCACTGAAGCTTTCTTT
TRBJ1-1 | TRBD1 | NA | TRBV10-3 | CAISSGTGGYTEAFF | TGTGCCATCAGTTCCGGGACAGGAGGGTACACTGAAGCTTTCTTT
TRBJ2-3 | NA | NA | TRBV9 | CASSAFDSPTDTQYF | TGTGCCAGCAGCGCCTTCGACTCCCCCACAGATACGCAGTATTTT
TRBJ1-2 | NA | NA | TRBV7-6 | CASSSDTQYGYTF | TGTGCCAGCAGCTCGGACACCCAATATGGCTACACCTTC
TRBJ1-2 | NA | NA | TRBV11-3 | CASSFGQGIGYTF | TGTGCCAGCAGCTTTGGTCAGGGAATTGGCTACACCTTC
TRBJ2-5 | NA | NA | TRBV27 | CASSRGSSQETQYF | TGTGCCAGCAGCCGGGGGTCGTCCCAAGAGACCCAGTACTTC